Shown below are 15 T cell receptor beta chains from a single sample sequenced in a study of cytomegalovirus exposure and HLA in healthy donors (TCRdb year 2017). Library preparation used the immunoSEQ multiplex PCR assay. For the multiplex PCR, a mixture combining 60 forward primers for TCR Vbeta segments and 13 reverse primers for TCR Jbeta segments was used. Drawn from immuneACCESS, this table holds only the in-frame rearrangements with V and J called that TCRdb kept. Clones are partly lost; checked studies trace under half to an unresolved V gene and leave the rest unexplained. For this sample there are roughly 190,000 clones; over 65% appear just once. The biggest ten clones account for roughly 3.6% of the sample. Sample: PBMCs. The receptor set was obtained from a middle-aged man in good health and CMV-seropositive.

V gene TRBV6-5 combines with J gene TRBJ2-7; 12 bases match TRBD1. The CDR3 extends over 15 amino acids. Germline lookup yields CDR1 MNHEY and CDR2 SVGAGI. Trimming cost V 8 bases and J 4 bases; bases outside gene matches: 9. This CDR3 is CASRKGTGGAYEQYF. In DNA form, the CDR3 reads TGTGCCAGCCGCAAAGGGACAGGGGGCGCGTACGAGCAGTACTTC.

Concerning this clone itself: Because it lacks the conserved phenylalanine or tryptophan at the end, this CDR3 is likely a read error. The chain has TRBV28 and TRBJ2-3; TRBD2 matches at 8 bases. Germline trimming cut 8 bases from V and 1 base from J; bases unmatched to any gene: 8. Germline CDR1 is MDHEN and CDR2 is SYDVKM. This CDR3 is built from 15 residues. The CDR3 DNA is TGTGCCAGCGGCCCGCTAGCGGGCGGCACAGATACGCAGTATTCT. It encodes CASGPLAGGTDTQYS.

CDR3 nucleotide sequence: TGTGCCAGTAGTCCCCGGGACAGGCTATCCTACGAGCAGTACTTC. Translation: CASSPRDRLSYEQYF. The chain has TRBV19 and TRBJ2-7, with 8 bases fitting TRBD1. V gave up 5 bases and J gave up 1 base; unmatched junction bases: 7. The CDR3 spans 15 residues. In germline, CDR1 is LNHDA, CDR2 SQIVND (reference sequence).

This clone was observed once. The V gene is TRBV23-1, the J gene TRBJ2-7, with D perhaps TRBD2 (6 bases). TRBV23-1 belongs to the ORF category, with a function that is uncertain. The CDR3 length is 15 residues. Trimming shortened V by 5 bases and J by 4 bases, and 18 bases separated the two germline ends. The CDR3 region is CASSNPRGRAYEQYF. In DNA, the CDR3 is TGCGCCAGCAGTAACCCGCGGGGTAGGGCGTACGAGCAGTACTTC.

V usage is TRBV7-2 and J usage is TRBJ1-5; maybe TRBD1 (5 bases). Trimming left V 5 bases short and J 2 bases short, with 13 bases between. CDR1 SGHTA and CDR2 FQGNSA come from the germline V gene. This CDR3 is built from 15 residues. CDR3 region: CASSQAQGGNQPQHF. Here the CDR3 DNA reads TGTGCCAGCAGCCAGGCCCAGGGTGGCAATCAGCCCCAGCATTTT. The variable domain in full, with the rest retrieved from reference TRBV7-2 and TRBJ1-5, is GAGVSQSPSNKVTEKGKDVELRCDPISGHTALYWYRQSLGQGLEFLIYFQGNSAPDKSGLPSDRFSAERTGGSVSTLTIQRTQQEDSAVYLCASSQAQGGNQPQHFGDGTRLSIL.

This chain joins TRBV19 and TRBJ2-1; 7 nucleotides agree with TRBD2. In germline, CDR1 is LNHDA, CDR2 SQIVND (reference sequence). The CDR3 runs to 14 residues. V shed 3 bases and J 4 bases; nucleotides not matched to a gene: 3. The CDR3, as DNA: TGTGCCAGTAGTATGGCTAGCGGTTACAATGAGCAGTTCTTC. As protein: CASSMASGYNEQFF.

This clone has at least ten counts. This chain joins TRBV6-1 and TRBJ1-1; perhaps TRBD1 as D (6 bases). From germline, CDR1 is MNHNS and CDR2 SASEGT. The CDR3 extends over 13 amino acids. Deletions cut 5 bases from V and 2 bases from J, with 9 bases between. The CDR3 coding sequence is TGTGCCAGCAGTTGGGGACAAAACACTGAAGCTTTCTTT. This sequence encodes CASSWGQNTEAFF.

V gene TRBV15 combines with J gene TRBJ2-7, with 7 positions matching TRBD1. The V segment lost 4 bases and the J segment 3 bases; nucleotides outside the gene matches: 6. The CDR3 covers 14 residues. Germline V CDR1 and CDR2: LNHNV, YYDKDF (reference sequence). The CDR3 DNA reads as TGTGCCACCAGCAAGACAGGGCCCCTCTACGAGCAGTACTTC. It codes for CATSKTGPLYEQYF.

This clone was seen once. The chain employs TRBV27 and TRBJ2-7; TRBD2 aligns across 10 bases. CDR3 length equals 14 residues. After removal of 6 bases from V and 4 bases from J, the junction contained 6 bases not matched to a gene. Germline V CDR1 and CDR2: MNHEY, SMNVEV (reference sequence). The CDR3 spells CASSTSSGSYEQYF. CDR3 coding DNA: TGTGCCAGCAGCACTTCTAGCGGGAGTTACGAGCAGTACTTC.

This clone was counted only a few times. V is TRBV7-8 and J is TRBJ1-1, with TRBD1 identical over 7 bases. V was pared by 5 bases and J by 7 bases, with 10 bases of the junction left unmatched. The germline gives CDR1 SGHVS, CDR2 FQNEAQ. CDR3 size: 14 residues. The CDR3 loop is CASSQPDRAVEAFF. Here the CDR3 DNA reads TGTGCCAGCAGCCAACCCGACAGGGCGGTTGAAGCTTTCTTT.

The chain joins TRBV28 to TRBJ1-5; tentative D call: TRBD1 (5 bases). The germline CDR1 and CDR2 sequences are MDHEN and SYDVKM. V dropped 3 bases and J dropped 0 bases, with 15 bases sitting between them. The length of the CDR3 is 17 residues. The DNA of the CDR3 is TGTGCCAGCAGTTTCGCCCCGGCAGGGATTAGCAATCAGCCCCAGCATTTT. It specifies CASSFAPAGISNQPQHF.

The chain uses TRBV9 and TRBJ1-1; possible D gene TRBD1, 5 bases. CDR1 is SGDLS and CDR2 is YYNGEE in the germline V gene. Between the trimmed V and J ends, which lost 4 bases and 1 base, there was a span of 8 bases. The CDR3 covers 13 residues. CDR3 sequence: CASSSGQNTEAFF. CDR3 DNA sequence: TGTGCCAGCAGCTCAGGACAGAACACTGAAGCTTTCTTT.

The chain has TRBV9 and TRBJ1-1, with a tentative D call TRBD1 (6 bases). Germline CDR1 is SGDLS and CDR2 is YYNGEE. V lost 0 bases and J 1 base, leaving 16 bases between the germline ends. The CDR3 sequence is 17 residues long. The CDR3 coding sequence is TGTGCCAGCAGCGTAGGGGTGACAGGCTCAAGGAACACTGAAGCTTTCTTT. Residues: CASSVGVTGSRNTEAFF.

The chain is built from TRBV30 and TRBJ2-5, with 9 bases that match TRBD2. V lost 0 bases to trimming and J lost 3 bases; unmatched junction nucleotides: 8. CDR1 and CDR2 from the germline V gene are GTSNPN and SVGIG (reference sequence). The CDR3 sequence is 16 residues long. The CDR3 sequence: CAWSVGLAGIKETQYF. In nucleotides, the CDR3 is TGTGCCTGGAGTGTAGGTCTAGCGGGAATTAAAGAGACCCAGTACTTC.

This clone turned up a few times. The V and J genes are TRBV4-3 and TRBJ1-1, with 7 bases fitting TRBD1. The V and J ends lost 3 bases and 5 bases, in that order; junction bases with no gene match: 9. Germline assignment: CDR1 LGHNA and CDR2 YSLEER. The CDR3 loop spans 15 amino acids. The CDR3 reads CASSHTGVELTEAFF. The CDR3 DNA reads TGCGCCAGCAGCCACACAGGGGTCGAGTTGACTGAAGCTTTCTTT.